This T cell receptor (beta chain) was captured by sequencing in a study of blood T cell repertoires in COVID-19. Study summary: Researchers got acute and convalescent COVID-19 samples from the United States, Italy and Spain. The analysed material was cDNA or gDNA that came from T cells, B-cell-depleted T cells, or PBMCs.

Germline-derived CDR1 and CDR2 are MNHEY and SVGAGI. CDR3 length equals 14 residues. V lost 6 bases, J lost 3 bases, and 7 bases stayed unmatched. This clone was counted a few times. Original processing methods: Amplification of reference gene primers was used by the study to estimate nucleated cell counts. Measured with immunoSEQ multiplex PCR; TCRdb has only the in-frame clones, and not every one. The V and J calls and clone size were taken over from that table, and D and trimming were inferred from the DNA. The sample holds about 230,000 clones; around 85% are singletons and the top ten take roughly 7.9%.

The chain links TRBV6-5 to TRBJ2-7; 8 bases match TRBD1. The TCR sequence derives from a woman of 80 years or more with acute or convalescent COVID-19. The sample comprised peripheral blood. Written as DNA, the CDR3 is TGTGCCAGCAGCAGGACAGGGAGCAACTACGAGCAGTACTTC. Translated, it gives CASSRTGSNYEQYF.